These 4 T cell receptor beta chains originate from one sample sequenced in a study of blood T cell repertoires in COVID-19. Produced via immunoSEQ multiplex PCR; TCRdb's table is partial and in-frame only. The sample carries about 220,000 clones, approximately 83% recorded once. Sequenced material: PBMCs or T cells enriched from blood (not recorded which). Receptors were obtained from a woman aged 40 to 49 with acute COVID-19.

This clone appeared a single time. The junction departs from the called germline gene at one end, perhaps through a read error. The chain joins TRBV2 to TRBJ1-5, with D possibly TRBD1 on 6 matching bases. CDR3 length equals 16 residues. Germline V lookup: CDR1 SNHLY, CDR2 FYNNEI. The CDR3 DNA is TGTGCCAGTAGTGGGACAATCGCGGTGAGCAATCAGCCCCAGCATTTT. Translated: CASSGTIAVSNQPQHF. The full variable domain, in which reference TRBV2 and TRBJ1-5 provide the parts outside the CDR3, is EPEVTQTPSHQVTQMGQEVILRCVPISNHLYFYWYRQILGQKVEFLVSFYNNEISEKSEIFDDQFSVERPDGSNFTLKIRSTKLEDSAMYFCASSGTIAVSNQPQHFGDGTRLSIL.

The chain couples TRBV5-1 to TRBJ1-2; 7 positions agree with TRBD1. V lost 2 bases and J lost 7; bases outside the gene matches: 11. This CDR3 is 15 amino acids long. Germline CDR1 is SGHRS and CDR2 is YFSETQ. As DNA, the CDR3 is TGCGCCAGCAGCTTAGGTCGCGCGAACAGGGGTGGCTACACCTTC. Protein product: CASSLGRANRGGYTF.

V and J are TRBV5-5 and TRBJ1-3; 11 bases fit TRBD1. Germline trimming cut 4 bases from V and 3 bases from J; bases unmatched to any gene: 6. This CDR3 is 16 amino acids long. Germline V lookup: CDR1 SGHKS, CDR2 YYEKEE (reference sequence). DNA of the CDR3: TGTGCCAGCAGCACCGGGACAGGGGGGTATGGAAACACCATATATTTT. Its translation: CASSTGTGGYGNTIYF.

V is TRBV5-4 and J is TRBJ2-2; perhaps TRBD2 as D (6 bases). The CDR3 covers 15 residues. CDR1 is SGHNT, CDR2 YYREEE, per germline (reference sequence). V dropped 5 bases and J dropped 5 bases, with 16 bases sitting between them. Here the CDR3 reads CASSVGTSTTGELFF. The CDR3 DNA sequence: TGTGCCAGCAGTGTCGGGACTTCTACTACCGGGGAGCTGTTTTTT.